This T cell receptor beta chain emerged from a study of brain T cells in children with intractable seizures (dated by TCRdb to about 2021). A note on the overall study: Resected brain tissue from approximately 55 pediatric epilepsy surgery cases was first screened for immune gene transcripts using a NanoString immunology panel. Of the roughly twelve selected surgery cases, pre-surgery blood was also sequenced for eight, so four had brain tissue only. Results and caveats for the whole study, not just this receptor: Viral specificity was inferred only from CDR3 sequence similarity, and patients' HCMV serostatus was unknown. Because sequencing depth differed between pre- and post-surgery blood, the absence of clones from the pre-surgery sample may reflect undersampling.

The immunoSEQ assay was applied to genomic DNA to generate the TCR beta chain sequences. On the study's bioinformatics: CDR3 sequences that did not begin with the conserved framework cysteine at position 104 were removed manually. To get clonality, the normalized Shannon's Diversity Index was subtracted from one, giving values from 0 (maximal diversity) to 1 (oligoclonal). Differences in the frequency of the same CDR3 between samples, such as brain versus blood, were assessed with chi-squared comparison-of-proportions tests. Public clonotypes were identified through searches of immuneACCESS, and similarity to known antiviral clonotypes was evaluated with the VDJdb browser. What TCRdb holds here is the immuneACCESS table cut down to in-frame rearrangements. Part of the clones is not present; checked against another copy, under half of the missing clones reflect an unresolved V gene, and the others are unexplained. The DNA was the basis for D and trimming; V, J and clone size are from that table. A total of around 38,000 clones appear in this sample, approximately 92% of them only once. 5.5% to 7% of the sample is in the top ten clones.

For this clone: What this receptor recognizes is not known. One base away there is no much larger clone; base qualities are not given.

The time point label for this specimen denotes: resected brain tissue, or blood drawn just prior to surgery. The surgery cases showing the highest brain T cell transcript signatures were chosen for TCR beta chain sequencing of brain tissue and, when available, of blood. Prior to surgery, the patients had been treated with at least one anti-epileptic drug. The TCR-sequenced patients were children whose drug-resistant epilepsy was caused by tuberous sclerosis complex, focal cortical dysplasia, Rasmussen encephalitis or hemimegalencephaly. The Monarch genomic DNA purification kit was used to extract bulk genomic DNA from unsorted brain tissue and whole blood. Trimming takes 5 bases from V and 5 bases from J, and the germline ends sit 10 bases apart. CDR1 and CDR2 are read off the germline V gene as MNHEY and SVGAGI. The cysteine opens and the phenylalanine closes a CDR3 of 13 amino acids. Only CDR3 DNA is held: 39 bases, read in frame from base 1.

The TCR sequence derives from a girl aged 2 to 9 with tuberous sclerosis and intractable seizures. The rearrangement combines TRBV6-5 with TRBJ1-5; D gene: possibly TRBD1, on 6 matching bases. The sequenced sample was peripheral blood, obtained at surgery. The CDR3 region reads CASSRTDDQPQHF. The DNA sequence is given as TGTGCCAGCAGTAGGACAGACGATCAGCCCCAGCATTTT.